This passage covers 20 T cell receptor beta chains from one sample sequenced in a study of T cell clonotyping in hematopoietic cell transplantation. Here immunoSEQ multiplex PCR was the method, and the copy in TCRdb shows in-frame clones only, minus some. Of 3,000 to 4,000 clones in the sample, 79% are singletons; the top ten hold roughly 28%. This specimen consisted of peripheral blood mononuclear cells, obtained at the time of graft-versus-host disease after allogeneic stem cell transplant. Receptors originate from a female patient between 50 and 60 years old who had an allogeneic stem cell transplant from an unrelated donor, so the T cells may come from the graft donor. Some clones in this sample may be carry-over from other donors' samples.

J is TRBJ2-2 and V is TRBV30; D is undetermined. This CDR3 has 14 amino acids. Germline CDR1 GTSNPN, CDR2 SVGIG (reference sequence). The germline V and J ends were trimmed by 0 bases and 1 base, with 6 bases remaining between them. The CDR3: CAWSVWGNTGELFF. The CDR3 region has the DNA TGTGCCTGGAGTGTATGGGGGAACACCGGGGAGCTGTTTTTT.

This clone is classed as large. The rearrangement links TRBV6-4 to TRBJ1-6; D call uncertain. Trimming cost V 0 bases and J 10 bases, with 7 bases left between them. CDR3 size: 13 residues. Per the germline V gene, CDR1 is MRHNA and CDR2 is SNTAGT. The CDR3 here is CASSDSLGSPLHF. The CDR3 region has the DNA TGTGCCAGCAGTGACTCTCTAGGCTCACCCCTCCACTTT.

V and J are TRBV2 and TRBJ1-5; no definite D call. CDR3 length: 13 amino acids. Germline values: CDR1 SNHLY, CDR2 FYNNEI. Trimming removed 4 bases from V and 7 bases from J, with 11 bases in between. CDR3 loop: CASSGLGRQPQHF. Here the CDR3 DNA reads TGTGCCAGCAGTGGGCTTGGCCGGCAGCCCCAGCATTTT. Full variable domain (outside the CDR3, taken from reference TRBV2 and TRBJ1-5): EPEVTQTPSHQVTQMGQEVILRCVPISNHLYFYWYRQILGQKVEFLVSFYNNEISEKSEIFDDQFSVERPDGSNFTLKIRSTKLEDSAMYFCASSGLGRQPQHFGDGTRLSIL.

The chain carries TRBV19 and TRBJ1-1; D is unclear. V was clipped by 1 base and J by 3 bases, with 9 bases between them. This CDR3 has 14 amino acids. The germline V gene has CDR1 LNHDA and CDR2 SQIVND (reference sequence). CDR3 loop: CASSIGSVDTEAFF. Here the CDR3 DNA reads TGTGCCAGTAGTATAGGGAGTGTGGACACTGAAGCTTTCTTT. Together with reference TRBV19 and TRBJ1-1, the CDR3 gives the full variable domain: DGGITQSPKYLFRKEGQNVTLSCEQNLNHDAMYWYRQDPGQGLRLIYYSQIVNDFQKGDIAEGYSVSREKKESFPLTVTSAQKNPTAFYLCASSIGSVDTEAFFGQGTRLTVV.

This sequence joins TRBV28 and TRBJ1-2, with 7 bases fitting TRBD1. In germline, CDR1 is MDHEN, CDR2 SYDVKM. This CDR3 comprises 13 residues. J was trimmed by 7 bases and V by 8 bases; bases with no gene match: 10. This CDR3 is CASCSNRGSGYTF. CDR3 coding DNA: TGTGCCAGCTGCTCTAACAGGGGAAGTGGCTACACCTTC.

The count of this clone is one. CDR3 residues: CASSLGGMGEQYF. The CDR3 DNA is TGTGCCAGCAGCTTGGGAGGGATGGGCGAGCAGTACTTC. This chain uses TRBV5-4 with TRBJ2-7; D is perhaps TRBD2 (5 bases). Per the germline V gene, CDR1 is SGHNT and CDR2 is YYREEE (reference sequence). Trimming took 0 bases from V and 6 from J, leaving 10 bases between them. The CDR3 has 13 amino acids.

This chain links TRBV28 with TRBJ1-6; D call uncertain. V was cut by 6 bases and J by 5 bases, with 2 bases left in between. The CDR3 runs 11 residues. Germline V lookup: CDR1 MDHEN, CDR2 SYDVKM. The CDR3 spells CASRNNSPLHF. As DNA, the CDR3 is TGTGCCAGCAGGAATAATTCACCCCTCCACTTT.

The chain has TRBV7-8 and TRBJ2-5, with D unresolved. Trimming removed 2 bases at V and 5 bases at J, with 21 bases between. This CDR3 comprises 17 residues. Germline CDR1 reads SGHVS; CDR2 reads FQNEAQ. The CDR3, as DNA: TGTGCCAGCAGCTTAAAAGGCTGGGGTCAGCTGCTGGAGACCCAGTACTTC. Translating gives CASSLKGWGQLLETQYF.

This clone was picked up one time. The chain couples TRBV6-5 to TRBJ2-6; possibly TRBD2 for D (5 bases). Germline CDR1 and CDR2: MNHEY and SVGAGI. V was clipped by 8 bases and J by 0 bases, with 11 bases between them. This CDR3 is 15 amino acids long. The CDR3 here is CASCSGISGANVLTF. The CDR3, as DNA: TGTGCCAGCTGCTCGGGGATCTCTGGGGCCAACGTCCTGACTTTC.

This CDR3 is CASSSRDTLGGDTQYF. CDR3 DNA sequence: TGTGCCAGTAGTTCCCGGGACACCCTCGGCGGAGATACGCAGTATTTT. V gene TRBV19 combines with J gene TRBJ2-3, with a tentative D call TRBD1 (6 bases). This CDR3 contains 16 residues. In germline, CDR1 is LNHDA, CDR2 SQIVND (reference sequence). Trimming left V 5 bases short and J 5 bases short, with 20 bases between. Full variable domain (remainder filled in from reference TRBV19 and TRBJ2-3): DGGITQSPKYLFRKEGQNVTLSCEQNLNHDAMYWYRQDPGQGLRLIYYSQIVNDFQKGDIAEGYSVSREKKESFPLTVTSAQKNPTAFYLCASSSRDTLGGDTQYFGPGTRLTVL.

V is TRBV5-6 and J is TRBJ1-5; 7 bases line up with TRBD1. Germline-derived CDR1 and CDR2 are SGHDT and YYEEEE. The CDR3 totals 14 residues. Germline trimming cut 3 bases from V and 2 bases from J; bases unmatched to any gene: 2. In DNA, the CDR3 is TGTGCCAGCAGCTACGGGACAGGCAATCAGCCCCAGCATTTT. Translating gives CASSYGTGNQPQHF. Based on the CDR3 plus reference TRBV5-6 and TRBJ1-5, the full variable domain is DAGVTQSPTHLIKTRGQQVTLRCSPKSGHDTVSWYQQALGQGPQFIFQYYEEEERQRGNFPDRFSGHQFPNYSSELNVNALLLGDSALYLCASSYGTGNQPQHFGDGTRLSIL.

This clone was observed once. The CDR3 reads CAYQRGTGELFF. CDR3 nucleotides: TGTGCCTATCAAAGAGGCACCGGGGAGCTGTTTTTT. V usage is TRBV30 and J usage is TRBJ2-2, with unresolved D. The CDR3 has 12 amino acids. The germline V and J ends were trimmed by 7 bases and 4 bases, with 10 bases remaining between them. From germline, CDR1 is GTSNPN and CDR2 SVGIG (reference sequence).

The chain links TRBV27 to TRBJ1-5; D gene uncertain. The CDR3 totals 15 residues. The V end was cut by 5 bases, the J end by 2 bases, with 13 bases between. Germline V gene lookup returns CDR1 MNHEY and CDR2 SMNVEV (reference sequence). The DNA of the CDR3 is TGTGCCAGCAGTCCAGCAGTGGAGGGCAATCAGCCCCAGCATTTT. Encoded protein: CASSPAVEGNQPQHF.

V and J are TRBV5-4 and TRBJ2-5; D perhaps matches TRBD2 (5 bases). The CDR3 covers 14 residues. The ends were cut back, 4 bases at V and 5 bases at J, with 15 bases in the middle. Germline CDR1 SGHNT, CDR2 YYREEE (reference sequence). CDR3 DNA: TGTGCCAGCAGCCAAGCCGCCCCGGGGGAGACCCAGTACTTC. Translating gives CASSQAAPGETQYF.

This rearrangement joins TRBV18 to TRBJ1-2; D remains unclear. V was shortened by 3 bases and J by 4 bases, with 9 bases between the two germline ends. Germline loops: CDR1 KGHSH, CDR2 LQKENI. This CDR3 has 13 amino acids. DNA for the CDR3: TGTGCCAGCTCACCCGGTGGGTCCTATGGCTACACCTTC. This encodes CASSPGGSYGYTF.

The chain is built from TRBV4-2 and TRBJ2-2; 10 nucleotides match TRBD2. The CDR3 is made up of 19 amino acids. V lost 1 base, J lost 0 bases, and 8 bases stayed unmatched. Germline CDR1 reads LGHNA; CDR2 reads YNFKEQ. The CDR3, as DNA: TGTGCCAGCAGCCAAGGGTTACTAGCGGGGACCCCGAACACCGGGGAGCTGTTTTTT. Its translation is CASSQGLLAGTPNTGELFF.

The V call is TRBV30, the J call TRBJ1-2, with unresolved D. The CDR3 runs to 12 residues. V was pared by 0 bases and J by 1 base, with 3 bases between. CDR1 is GTSNPN, CDR2 SVGIG, per germline (reference sequence). The CDR3, as DNA: TGTGCCTGGAGTGTAATTAACTATGGCTACACCTTC. Protein sequence: CAWSVINYGYTF.

The chain is built from TRBV7-6 and TRBJ2-3, with 10 bases that match TRBD1. Germline loops: CDR1 SGHVS, CDR2 FNYEAQ. This CDR3 is built from 18 residues. V lost 2 bases and J lost 2; bases outside the gene matches: 10. CDR3 in amino acids: CASSLLGTGDTLTDTQYF. The CDR3 DNA reads as TGTGCCAGCAGCTTATTGGGGACAGGGGACACCCTCACAGATACGCAGTATTTT.

The gene calls are TRBV19 and TRBJ1-2; unclear D gene. Deletions cut 5 bases from V and 0 bases from J, with 7 bases between. Germline values: CDR1 LNHDA, CDR2 SQIVND (reference sequence). The CDR3 spans 13 residues. Here the CDR3 DNA reads TGTGCCAGTAGTCTGGAAGCTAACTATGGCTACACCTTC. Translated, it gives CASSLEANYGYTF.

This chain connects TRBV2 to TRBJ1-2; TRBD1 is a possible D gene (5 bases). Per the germline V gene, CDR1 is SNHLY and CDR2 is FYNNEI. Trimming stripped 4 bases from V and 5 bases from J, with 17 bases between. The CDR3 extends over 15 amino acids. The CDR3 loop reads CASSAAGGVNYGYTF. CDR3 DNA: TGTGCCAGCAGTGCTGCGGGGGGGGTCAATTATGGCTACACCTTC.